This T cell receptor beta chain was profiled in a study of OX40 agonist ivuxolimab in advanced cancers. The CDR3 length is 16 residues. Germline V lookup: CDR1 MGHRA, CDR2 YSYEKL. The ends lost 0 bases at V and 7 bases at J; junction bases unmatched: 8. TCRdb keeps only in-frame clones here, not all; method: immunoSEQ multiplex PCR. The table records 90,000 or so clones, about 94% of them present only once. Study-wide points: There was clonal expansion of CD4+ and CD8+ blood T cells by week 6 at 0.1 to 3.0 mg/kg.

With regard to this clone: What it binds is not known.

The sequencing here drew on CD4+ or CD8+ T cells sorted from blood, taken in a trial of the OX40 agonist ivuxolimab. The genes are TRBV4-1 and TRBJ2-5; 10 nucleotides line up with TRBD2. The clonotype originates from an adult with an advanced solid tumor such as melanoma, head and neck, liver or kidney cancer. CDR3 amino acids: CASSQESLAGKGTQYF. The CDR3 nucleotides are TGCGCCAGCAGCCAAGAATCACTAGCGGGAAAGGGGACCCAGTACTTC.